The 7 T cell receptor beta chains below were found in one sample sequenced in a study of human T cells and chemical hapten exposure. TCRdb re-called the RACE reads through MiXCR, storing one row per CDR3 protein. The data contain some 340,000 distinct CDR3 sequences, 6% to 8.5% of them singletons. The time point: patch test 1, 2 weeks after DPC sensitization. This sample's treatment: therapeutic diphenylcyclopropenone sensitization with weekly scalp DPC. The sequenced sample was whole blood, obtained in connection with sensitization to the hapten diphenylcyclopropenone (DPC). The receptors come from a young woman with alopecia areata. Some clones in this sample may be carry-over from other donors' samples.

J is TRBJ1-1 and V is TRBV9; D might be TRBD1 (5 bases). The length of the CDR3 is 13 residues. Germline assignment: CDR1 SGDLS and CDR2 YYNGEE. V gave up 4 bases and J gave up 10 bases, with 17 bases separating them. The CDR3 loop reads CASSSHEGVGAFF. The CDR3 DNA is TGTGCCAGCAGCTCTCACGAAGGGGTGGGAGCTTTCTTT. The variable domain in full, completed from reference TRBV9 and TRBJ1-1, reads DSGVTQTPKHLITATGQRVTLRCSPRSGDLSVYWYQQSLDQGLQFLIQYYNGEERAKGNILERFSAQQFPDLHSELNLSSLELGDSALYFCASSSHEGVGAFFGQGTRLTVV.

This clonotype was seen at least ten times. This rearrangement joins TRBV28 to TRBJ2-2, with 8 nucleotides matching TRBD2. V shed 2 bases and J 6 bases; nucleotides not matched to a gene: 8. This CDR3 has 16 amino acids. The V gene's germline CDR1 is MDHEN and CDR2 SYDVKM. CDR3 bases: TGTGCCAGCAGTTTACCAGCGGGGGCGGTCCCCGGGGAGCTGTTTTTT. It specifies CASSLPAGAVPGELFF.

The V call is TRBV12-3 or TRBV12-4, the J call TRBJ2-7, with D possibly matching TRBD2 (6 bases). There are 12 residues in the CDR3. Trimming pared 5 bases from V and 6 bases from J, leaving 11 bases between. The CDR3 protein is CASSDGGSEQYF. The DNA of the CDR3 is TGTGCCAGCAGTGACGGGGGAAGCGAGCAGTACTTC.

This clonotype was seen ten or more times. The chain couples TRBV12-3 or TRBV12-4 to TRBJ2-1; tentatively, D is TRBD1 or TRBD2 (5 bases each). The CDR3 has 13 residues. Between the trimmed V and J ends, which lost 6 bases and 3 bases, there was a span of 9 bases. In DNA form, the CDR3 reads TGTGCCAGCAGGGGGGAGAACTACAATGAGCAGTTCTTC. Translated, it gives CASRGENYNEQFF.

This chain uses TRBV20-1 with TRBJ2-3, with unresolved D. V was clipped by 5 bases and J by 3 bases, with 12 bases between them. CDR1 is DFQATT, CDR2 SNEGSKA, per germline (reference sequence). This CDR3 comprises 13 residues. The CDR3 protein is CSAPSQTTDTQYF. For the CDR3, the DNA is TGCAGTGCTCCGAGTCAGACAACAGATACGCAGTATTTT.

This clonotype showed up many times. This chain connects TRBV11-2 to TRBJ2-2, with D possibly TRBD2 on 8 matching bases. From germline, CDR1 is SGHAT and CDR2 FQNNGV. The CDR3 consists of 15 residues. V dropped 7 bases and J dropped 4 bases, with 16 bases sitting between them. The CDR3 loop is CASNGRDSLTGELFF. Written as DNA, the CDR3 is TGTGCCAGCAACGGGAGGGACAGCCTCACCGGGGAGCTGTTTTTT.

This sequence joins TRBV28 and TRBJ2-2; D not resolved. Deletions cut 3 bases from V and 10 bases from J, with 9 bases between. CDR3 length equals 12 residues. Germline V lookup: CDR1 MDHEN, CDR2 SYDVKM. CDR3 DNA: TGTGCCAGCAGTTTCTCCTTCTCGGAGCTGTTTTTT. Translated, it gives CASSFSFSELFF.